The clone carrying this T cell receptor beta chain has a count of ten or more. Unique molecular identifiers were incorporated into the prepared TCRbeta library. TCRdb passed the PCR reads through MiXCR, listing each CDR3 protein once. Found here are hundreds of thousands of distinct CDR3 sequences, approximately 24% of them singletons; the top ten hold 4% to 5.5%. The sample originates from a study of T-cell reconstitution after alpha-beta-depleted transplantation in children. The sample was PBMCs, mostly from graft donor cells, taken 360 days after TCRalphabeta/CD19-depleted stem cell transplant. This sequence originates from a female patient between 2 and 10 years old who had a stem cell transplant for congenital amegakaryocytic thrombocytopenia, so the T cells may come from the graft donor.

CDR3 sequence: CASSLVGPTYEQYF. CDR3 in DNA: TGCGCCAGCAGCTTGGTAGGGCCGACCTACGAGCAGTACTTC. The rearrangement joins TRBV5-1 to TRBJ2-7; D is unclear. CDR1 and CDR2 from the germline V gene are SGHRS and YFSETQ. V gave up 0 bases and J gave up 2 bases, with 9 bases separating them. This CDR3 has 14 amino acids.